The clone carrying this TCR beta chain has only one observation. This entry comes from a study of technical replicates of blood from several donors. From germline, CDR1 is SGHTA and CDR2 FQGTGA. CDR3 size: 16 residues. V was shortened by 4 bases and J by 0 bases, with 14 bases between the two germline ends. Generated by immunoSEQ multiplex PCR, the TCRdb table keeps only in-frame clones and is missing some. This sample yields some 73,000 clones, of which 90% to 95% are seen a single time; 4.7% belongs to the top ten. Material: PBMCs. The TCR sequence derives from a human donor in good health. Some clones in this sample may be carry-over from other donors' samples. This chain uses TRBV7-3 with TRBJ2-3, with D possibly being TRBD2 (6 bases). Here the CDR3 DNA reads TGTGCCAGCAGCTACAGACTAGTCTCTAGCACAGATACGCAGTATTTT. Its protein is CASSYRLVSSTDTQYF.